Below, 31 T cell receptor beta chains from the same sample are listed, as sequenced in a study of response to subunit inactivated influenza vaccine. One entry per CDR3 protein results from TCRdb running MiXCR on the RT-PCR reads. The sample lists under 750,000 distinct CDR3 sequences, 12% seen once, with 10% in the top ten. The specimen comprised PBMCs from blood, sampled on the day of vaccination. The receptors here all came from a man in his fifties or sixties who received an inactivated influenza vaccine.

The chain joins TRBV30 to TRBJ2-1, with TRBD1 as a possible D gene (6 bases). V was cut by 7 bases and J by 1 base, with 8 bases left in between. In germline, CDR1 is GTSNPN, CDR2 SVGIG (reference sequence). The CDR3 totals 12 residues. In nucleotides, the CDR3 is TGTGCCTTTACAGGGTCCTACAATGAGCAGTTCTTC. Translated: CAFTGSYNEQFF.

This clonotype was seen a handful of times. This chain uses TRBV4-3 with TRBJ2-1; the match to TRBD2 covers 7 bases. Unmatched junction bases numbered 7, after V lost 6 bases and J lost 2 bases. Germline-derived CDR1 and CDR2 are LGHNA and YSLEER. The CDR3 covers 15 residues. For the CDR3, the DNA is TGCGCCAGCAGTGCCTGGGGGGGTGCCTACAATGAGCAGTTCTTC. Amino acid sequence: CASSAWGGAYNEQFF.

V is TRBV4-3 and J is TRBJ2-7, with unresolved D. Germline CDR1 LGHNA, CDR2 YSLEER. V was cut by 0 bases and J by 1 base, with 13 bases left in between. CDR3 length: 16 amino acids. CDR3 residues: CASSQESRGRSYEQYF. The DNA of the CDR3 is TGCGCCAGCAGCCAAGAAAGTCGCGGCAGGTCCTACGAGCAGTACTTC.

A few counts support this clonotype. The chain is built from TRBV5-1 and TRBJ2-7; D could derive from TRBD1 or TRBD2 (5 bases each). Germline CDR1 and CDR2: SGHRS and YFSETQ. This CDR3 region has 14 residues. V lost 4 bases to trimming and J lost 7 bases, with 18 bases between them. CDR3 region: CASSPRGTAVEQYF. Written as DNA, the CDR3 is TGCGCCAGCAGCCCCCGAGGGACCGCCGTGGAGCAGTACTTC.

This clonotype turned up a few times. This chain uses TRBV28 with TRBJ1-5, with 7 bases identical to TRBD1. The J segment lost 7 bases and the V segment lost 3 bases, leaving 6 bases of the junction unmatched. Germline V lookup: CDR1 MDHEN, CDR2 SYDVKM. The CDR3 is made up of 14 amino acids. As DNA, the CDR3 is TGTGCCAGCAGTTTGGGCAGGGGGGTACAGCCCCAGCATTTT. It yields the protein CASSLGRGVQPQHF.

A few counts support this clonotype. The V gene is TRBV6-6, the J gene TRBJ2-5; D is unclear. CDR3 length: 11 amino acids. Per the germline V gene, CDR1 is MNHNY and CDR2 is SVGAGI (reference sequence). The V end lost 6 bases, the J end lost 2 bases, and 4 bases lay between the germline ends. The CDR3 DNA reads TGTGCCAGCAGAGAGCAAGAGACCCAGTACTTC. As protein: CASREQETQYF.

This chain connects TRBV5-5 to TRBJ1-4; D remains unclear. The CDR3 spans 15 residues. Germline V CDR1 and CDR2: SGHKS, YYEKEE (reference sequence). The V and J ends lost 5 bases and 4 bases respectively, with 15 bases between them. CDR3 DNA: TGTGCCAGCAGGGCCGGCGGGATCCTTAATGAAAAACTGTTTTTT. Protein: CASRAGGILNEKLFF.

This clonotype was counted a few times. This sequence joins TRBV10-3 and TRBJ1-3; 7 bases are shared with TRBD1. With 6 bases clipped from V and 0 bases from J, the junction kept 8 bases outside the gene matches. Germline CDR1 ENHRY, CDR2 SYGVKD. The CDR3 has 16 amino acids. The CDR3 spells CAIRAPDRDSGNTIYF. The CDR3 coding sequence is TGTGCCATCAGGGCCCCTGACAGGGACTCTGGAAACACCATATATTTT.

The rearrangement links TRBV7-9 to TRBJ1-2; D perhaps matches TRBD1 (6 bases). Germline V lookup: CDR1 SEHNR, CDR2 FQNEAQ (reference sequence). The CDR3 consists of 12 residues. Trimming pared 5 bases from V and 6 bases from J, leaving 10 bases between. The CDR3 sequence: CASSANRDGYTF. In DNA form, the CDR3 reads TGTGCCAGCAGCGCCAACAGGGATGGCTACACCTTC. Supplemented by reference TRBV7-9 and TRBJ1-2, the full variable domain reads DTGVSQNPRHKITKRGQNVTFRCDPISEHNRLYWYRQTLGQGPEFLTYFQNEAQLEKSRLLSDRFSAERPKGSFSTLEIQRTEQGDSAMYLCASSANRDGYTFGSGTRLTVV.

The sample holds a few counts of this clonotype. V gene TRBV5-1 combines with J gene TRBJ2-5, with no clear D. Trimming cost V 0 bases and J 5 bases, with 11 bases left between them. Germline V gives CDR1 SGHRS, CDR2 YFSETQ. This CDR3 is 14 amino acids long. The CDR3 DNA reads as TGCGCCAGCAGCTTGGAGCCGGGTGGCGAGACCCAGTACTTC. It specifies CASSLEPGGETQYF. Full variable domain (rest looked up from reference TRBV5-1 and TRBJ2-5): KAGVTQTPRYLIKTRGQQVTLSCSPISGHRSVSWYQQTPGQGLQFLFEYFSETQRNKGNFPGRFSGRQFSNSRSEMNVSTLELGDSALYLCASSLEPGGETQYFGPGTRLLVL.

Many counts were recorded for this clonotype. J is TRBJ2-2 and V is TRBV12-3 or TRBV12-4; 12 bases are a match to TRBD2. CDR3 length equals 16 residues. Losses at the gene ends were 5 bases for V and 8 bases for J; bases not matched to a gene: 9. CDR3 sequence reads: CASSPRTSGVAGELFF. In nucleotides, the CDR3 is TGTGCCAGCAGTCCCCGGACTAGCGGGGTGGCAGGGGAGCTGTTTTTT.

The chain recombines TRBV5-5 with TRBJ1-2; maybe TRBD1 (6 bases). Trimming removed 0 bases from V and 4 bases from J, with 10 bases in between. CDR3 length: 14 amino acids. Germline V gene sequence: CDR1 SGHKS, CDR2 YYEKEE (reference sequence). Written as DNA, the CDR3 is TGTGCCAGCAGCTTGGAACAGGGCATCTATGGCTACACCTTC. It yields the protein CASSLEQGIYGYTF.

The chain combines TRBV11-1 with TRBJ2-1; 10 bases agree with TRBD2. J was trimmed by 0 bases and V by 2 bases; bases with no gene match: 4. Germline CDR1 reads SGHAT; CDR2 reads FQDESV (reference sequence). The length of the CDR3 is 17 residues. The CDR3 nucleotides read TGTGCCAGCAGCTTAACGCTAGCGGGGGTCTCCTACAATGAGCAGTTCTTC. It is translated as CASSLTLAGVSYNEQFF.

The CDR3 sequence: CASSTGPRRGYSNQPQHF. CDR3 DNA: TGTGCCAGCAGTACGGGACCGCGTCGCGGTTATAGCAATCAGCCCCAGCATTTT. This chain uses TRBV6-2 or TRBV6-3 with TRBJ1-5; maybe TRBD1 (5 bases). This CDR3 spans 18 amino acids. The germline V gene has CDR1 MNHEY and CDR2 SVGEGT. V was clipped by 5 bases and J by 0 bases, with 20 bases between them.

This rearrangement joins TRBV24-1 to TRBJ2-3, with D tentatively TRBD1 or TRBD2 (5 bases each). Germline V gene data show CDR1 as KGHDR and CDR2 as SFDVKD. The CDR3 loop spans 14 amino acids. Trimming shortened V by 7 bases and J by 6 bases, and 16 bases separated the two germline ends. CDR3 DNA: TGTGCCACCAGCGGGACCGGCGGTTCGGATACGCAGTATTTT. This gives the protein CATSGTGGSDTQYF.

The chain recombines TRBV6-2 or TRBV6-3 with TRBJ2-5; D unresolved. The V end was cut by 2 bases, the J end by 2 bases, with 12 bases between. Germline-derived CDR1 and CDR2 are MNHEY and SVGEGT. This CDR3 has 15 amino acids. CDR3 coding DNA: TGTGCCAGCAGTTACGCGGCAGGCCGGCAAGAGACCCAGTACTTC. Translating it yields CASSYAAGRQETQYF.

The chain is built from TRBV12-3 or TRBV12-4 and TRBJ2-7; 7 bases are shared with TRBD1. The CDR3 is 15 residues long. J was trimmed by 0 bases and V by 5 bases; bases with no gene match: 7. The CDR3 here is CASSPRDSISYEQYF. CDR3 nucleotides: TGTGCCAGCAGTCCCCGGGACAGCATCTCCTACGAGCAGTACTTC.

This clonotype has a handful of counts. The chain recombines TRBV29-1 with TRBJ1-2; D is uncertain. V was shortened by 7 bases and J by 5 bases, with 17 bases between the two germline ends. Germline V gene data show CDR1 as SQVTM and CDR2 as ANQGSEA. The CDR3 is 13 amino acids. DNA of the CDR3: TGCAGCGGGGGTGCCCGCGGAGGTTATGGCTACACCTTC. Translating gives CSGGARGGYGYTF. The full variable domain, its missing parts supplied by reference TRBV29-1 and TRBJ1-2, is SAVISQKPSRDICQRGTSLTIQCQVDSQVTMMFWYRQQPGQSLTLIATANQGSEATYESGFVIDKFPISRPNLTFSTLTVSNMSPEDSSIYLCSGGARGGYGYTFGSGTRLTVV.

This clonotype showed up many times. The rearrangement uses TRBV20-1 and TRBJ2-3; D call uncertain. V dropped 6 bases and J dropped 6 bases, with 16 bases sitting between them. The CDR3 runs 13 residues. Germline-derived CDR1 and CDR2 are DFQATT and SNEGSKA (reference sequence). The CDR3 nucleotides read TGCAGTGCCACCTTAGCTTTGCTGGATACGCAGTATTTT. Translation gives CSATLALLDTQYF.

Here the CDR3 DNA reads TGTGCCTTCAGTTTAGTCTTAGGACGGGGACAGAACACCGGGGAGCTGTTTTTT. It yields the protein CAFSLVLGRGQNTGELFF. The chain recombines TRBV2 with TRBJ2-2; D is possibly TRBD1 (6 bases). Looked up from germline, CDR1 is SNHLY and CDR2 is FYNNEI. Trimming shortened V by 11 bases and J by 1 base, and 26 bases separated the two germline ends. The length of the CDR3 is 18 residues.

V usage is TRBV2 and J usage is TRBJ2-5; the match to TRBD1 covers 8 bases. The V and J ends lost 6 bases and 1 base, in that order; junction bases with no gene match: 4. The CDR3 runs 14 residues. From germline, CDR1 is SNHLY and CDR2 FYNNEI. Written as DNA, the CDR3 is TGTGCCAGCAGGGACAGGGAGGTCCAAGAGACCCAGTACTTC. It codes for CASRDREVQETQYF. Filled out from reference TRBV2 and TRBJ2-5, the complete variable domain reads EPEVTQTPSHQVTQMGQEVILRCVPISNHLYFYWYRQILGQKVEFLVSFYNNEISEKSEIFDDQFSVERPDGSNFTLKIRSTKLEDSAMYFCASRDREVQETQYFGPGTRLLVL.

This clonotype was seen a few times. This chain connects TRBV3-1 to TRBJ2-3, with D possibly matching TRBD2 (5 bases). Per the germline V gene, CDR1 is LGHDT and CDR2 is YNNKEL (reference sequence). CDR3 length: 14 amino acids. Trimming took off 4 bases at V and 4 bases at J, with 12 bases between the two ends. CDR3: CASSPLAAADTQYF. The CDR3 DNA follows: TGTGCCAGCAGCCCCCTAGCAGCCGCAGATACGCAGTATTTT.

There are a few counts of this clonotype. This rearrangement joins TRBV27 to TRBJ1-2; 7 bases are a match to TRBD1. Looked up from germline, CDR1 is MNHEY and CDR2 is SMNVEV (reference sequence). J gave up 2 bases and V 5 bases, and 8 bases lay outside the gene matches. This CDR3 is built from 15 residues. The CDR3 sequence: CASSPTGTVNYGYTF. CDR3 sequence (DNA): TGTGCCAGCAGTCCTACGGGGACAGTCAACTATGGCTACACCTTC.

This clonotype was observed a few times. The chain couples TRBV7-9 to TRBJ2-7; D gene ambiguous. V gave up 1 base and J gave up 2 bases, with 9 bases separating them. The germline CDR1 and CDR2 sequences are SEHNR and FQNEAQ (reference sequence). The CDR3 is 14 residues long. The CDR3 DNA reads as TGTGCCAGCAGCTTAGATCATGTTCCCTACGAGCAGTACTTC. It specifies CASSLDHVPYEQYF.

The chain combines TRBV30 with TRBJ1-4; a weak D match, TRBD1 (5 bases). Looked up from germline, CDR1 is GTSNPN and CDR2 is SVGIG (reference sequence). The CDR3 runs to 12 residues. V was trimmed by 2 bases and J by 7 bases, leaving 8 bases between them. The CDR3 coding sequence is TGTGCCTGGAGTAAACAGGTTGAAAAACTGTTTTTT. This codes for CAWSKQVEKLFF.

The J gene is TRBJ2-4, the V gene TRBV7-2, with D maybe TRBD2 (6 bases). V lost 4 bases and J 8 bases, leaving 15 bases between the germline ends. This CDR3 has 14 residues. Germline V lookup: CDR1 SGHTA, CDR2 FQGNSA. The chain's CDR3 is CASSWGPTGDIQYF. The CDR3 DNA follows: TGTGCCAGCAGCTGGGGCCCTACGGGGGACATTCAGTACTTC.

This clonotype was seen only a few times. The J gene is TRBJ2-1, the V gene TRBV11-1; D may be TRBD2 (7 bases). Per germline, CDR1 SGHAT and CDR2 FQDESV (reference sequence). The CDR3 is 19 amino acids. The V and J ends lost 3 bases and 1 base respectively, with 22 bases between them. CDR3 in DNA: TGTGCCAGCAGCTTGAGTGGGGGGGGCCGCGGGAGTTCCTACAATGAGCAGTTCTTC. This gives the protein CASSLSGGGRGSSYNEQFF.

This clonotype came up a few times. The rearrangement joins TRBV3-1 to TRBJ1-1; D may be TRBD1 (5 bases). Between the trimmed V and J ends, which lost 1 base and 6 bases, there was a span of 15 bases. The CDR3 covers 15 residues. CDR1 is LGHDT, CDR2 YNNKEL, per germline (reference sequence). CDR3 amino acids: CASSQGSGDYAEAFF. CDR3 bases: TGTGCCAGCAGCCAAGGTTCCGGGGACTATGCTGAAGCTTTCTTT.

This chain links TRBV12-3 or TRBV12-4 with TRBJ1-2; maybe TRBD1 (5 bases). Trimming took off 4 bases at V and 6 bases at J, with 18 bases between the two ends. The CDR3 runs to 15 residues. The CDR3 is CASSSHPGGGNGYTF. The CDR3 region has the DNA TGTGCCAGCAGTTCCCACCCGGGGGGGGGAAATGGCTACACCTTC.

This clonotype has more than one count but fewer than ten. The chain joins TRBV5-1 to TRBJ2-7, with D tentatively TRBD1 (6 bases). Germline-derived CDR1 and CDR2 are SGHRS and YFSETQ. The CDR3 is 13 residues long. V was trimmed by 3 bases and J by 6 bases, leaving 13 bases between them. The CDR3: CASSSVGGAEQYF. CDR3 nucleotide sequence: TGCGCCAGCAGCTCCGTAGGGGGAGCCGAGCAGTACTTC.

This clonotype was seen only a few times. The gene calls are TRBV7-8 and TRBJ2-2; 7 bases are a match to TRBD1. The CDR3 length is 16 residues. Germline lookup yields CDR1 SGHVS and CDR2 FQNEAQ. V was pared by 5 bases and J by 2 bases, with 8 bases of the junction left unmatched. CDR3 amino acids: CASSPTTGANTGELFF. The CDR3 nucleotides are TGTGCCAGCAGCCCCACTACAGGGGCCAACACCGGGGAGCTGTTTTTT.